The 26 T cell receptor beta chains below were found in one sample sequenced in a study of beta chain features in type 1 diabetes. TCRB transcripts that were expressed got sequenced, as all of the isolated RNA had been reverse transcribed. The assay was immunoSEQ multiplex PCR, and TCRdb's table has in-frame clones only and misses some. The table includes 200,000 to 250,000 clones, approximately 10% detected once. The sample taken for sequencing was central memory CD4+ T cells from blood. These receptors were taken from a man between 18 and 35 years old in good health.

This chain links TRBV4-3 with TRBJ1-1; no clear D gene. Trimming took off 1 base at V and 4 bases at J, with 13 bases between the two ends. This CDR3 is built from 15 residues. CDR1 is LGHNA and CDR2 is YSLEER in the germline V gene. CDR3 in DNA: TGCGCCAGCAGCCAAGGGGCCGGGCGGGTCACTGAAGCTTTCTTT. Its protein is CASSQGAGRVTEAFF.

The table lists this clone with a few counts. The chain couples TRBV27 to TRBJ1-2; tentative D call: TRBD1 (6 bases). Deletions cut 3 bases from V and 8 bases from J, with 19 bases between. From germline, CDR1 is MNHEY and CDR2 SMNVEV (reference sequence). The CDR3 totals 15 residues. CDR3 residues: CASSFLDTGRRGYTF. CDR3 in DNA: TGTGCCAGCAGTTTCCTAGATACAGGGAGACGGGGCTACACCTTC.

The genes are TRBV10-2 and TRBJ2-3, with a possible D match to TRBD1 (6 bases). The CDR3 consists of 16 residues. Germline V gene lookup returns CDR1 WSHSY and CDR2 SAAADI. V was trimmed by 0 bases and J by 4 bases, leaving 14 bases between them. CDR3 in amino acids: CASSESPQGWPDTQYF. CDR3 DNA: TGCGCCAGCAGTGAGTCGCCACAGGGATGGCCAGATACGCAGTATTTT.

This clone was counted a few times. The CDR3 bases are TGTGCCAGCAGTTTACGACGACAGAACTACGAGCAGTACTTC. Residues: CASSLRRQNYEQYF. This chain links TRBV27 with TRBJ2-7; D is perhaps TRBD1 (5 bases). Germline V lookup: CDR1 MNHEY, CDR2 SMNVEV (reference sequence). V lost 2 bases and J 3 bases, leaving 11 bases between the germline ends. This CDR3 contains 14 residues.

This clone came up a few times. The V gene is TRBV11-2, the J gene TRBJ2-1; tentatively, D is TRBD2 (5 bases). Germline-derived CDR1 and CDR2 are SGHAT and FQNNGV. The V and J ends lost 0 bases and 15 bases respectively, with 15 bases between them. The CDR3 is 13 amino acids. The CDR3 reads CASSLDRRLSPFF. The CDR3 DNA sequence: TGTGCCAGCAGCTTAGATCGGAGACTATCCCCGTTCTTC.

V is TRBV2 and J is TRBJ1-4, with D hard to call. From germline, CDR1 is SNHLY and CDR2 FYNNEI. The CDR3 totals 14 residues. Trimming removed 2 bases at V and 8 bases at J, with 12 bases between. In DNA form, the CDR3 reads TGTGCCAGCAGTGAATTGTCGGAAAGCGAAAAACTGTTTTTT. Protein sequence: CASSELSESEKLFF.

A few counts support this clone. The chain uses TRBV25-1 and TRBJ2-3; 12 nucleotides align to TRBD2. Looked up from germline, CDR1 is MGHDK and CDR2 is SYGVNS. The CDR3 runs to 15 residues. After removal of 8 bases from V and 4 bases from J, the junction contained 7 bases not matched to a gene. The CDR3 sequence is CASAMTSGSADTQYF. CDR3 nucleotides: TGTGCCAGCGCCATGACTAGCGGGAGCGCAGATACGCAGTATTTT.

The V gene is TRBV5-1, the J gene TRBJ2-2; TRBD1 matches at 12 bases. Germline CDR1 is SGHRS and CDR2 is YFSETQ. The CDR3 is made up of 16 amino acids. The V and J ends lost 6 bases and 5 bases, in that order; junction bases with no gene match: 8. CDR3 bases: TGCGCCAGCAACCCGGGACAGGGGGCGCTGACCGGGGAGCTGTTTTTT. It specifies CASNPGQGALTGELFF.

The chain uses TRBV7-9 and TRBJ2-3; TRBD1 matches at 8 bases. CDR1 is SEHNR and CDR2 is FQNEAQ in the germline V gene (reference sequence). The CDR3 runs 17 residues. Trimming took 5 bases from V and 1 from J; bases not matched to a gene: 11. The CDR3 reads CASSGRVTGVGTDTQYF. CDR3 bases: TGTGCCAGCAGCGGCCGGGTGACAGGGGTAGGCACAGATACGCAGTATTTT.

The rearrangement joins TRBV4-1 to TRBJ2-1; 13 bases align to TRBD2. Germline V gives CDR1 MGHRA, CDR2 YSYEKL. V was pared by 1 base and J by 4 bases, with 4 bases of the junction left unmatched. There are 17 residues in the CDR3. CDR3 in amino acids: CASSQGGTSGVYNEQFF. Written as DNA, the CDR3 is TGCGCCAGCAGCCAAGGCGGGACTAGCGGGGTTTACAATGAGCAGTTCTTC.

The DNA for the CDR3 is TGTGCCAGCAGCCACTCCGGGACAGGGGGCTACGAGCAGTACTTC. Translation: CASSHSGTGGYEQYF. The gene calls are TRBV28 and TRBJ2-7, with TRBD1 identical over 11 bases. Germline V gene lookup returns CDR1 MDHEN and CDR2 SYDVKM. This CDR3 comprises 15 residues. V was clipped by 6 bases and J by 3 bases; unmatched bases: 7. Combining the CDR3 with reference TRBV28 and TRBJ2-7 gives the whole variable domain DVKVTQSSRYLVKRTGEKVFLECVQDMDHENMFWYRQDPGLGLRLIYFSYDVKMKEKGDIPEGYSVSREKKERFSLILESASTNQTSMYLCASSHSGTGGYEQYFGPGTRLTVT.

This clone was seen only a few times. The V call is TRBV4-3, the J call TRBJ2-1; D might be TRBD2 (6 bases). Germline values: CDR1 LGHNA, CDR2 YSLEER. The length of the CDR3 is 16 residues. Trimming took 1 base from V and 6 from J, leaving 16 bases between them. CDR3 loop: CASSQGSASAINEQFF. The CDR3 bases are TGCGCCAGCAGCCAAGGTTCGGCTAGCGCCATCAATGAGCAGTTCTTC.

This clone was found a few times. Within the sample, other DNA sequences also encode this same CDR3. The rearrangement links TRBV11-2 to TRBJ1-4; no firm D call. The CDR3 length is 14 residues. In germline, CDR1 is SGHAT, CDR2 FQNNGV. V shed 0 bases and J shed 1 base, with 3 bases lying between them. CDR3 coding DNA: TGTGCCAGCAGCTTAGACAGAACTAATGAAAAACTGTTTTTT. This sequence encodes CASSLDRTNEKLFF.

The chain carries TRBV7-9 and TRBJ2-7; TRBD2 is a possible D gene (5 bases). Germline CDR1 is SEHNR and CDR2 is FQNEAQ (reference sequence). V lost 4 bases and J 4 bases, leaving 14 bases between the germline ends. The CDR3 consists of 14 residues. The CDR3 here is CASSSSTSPYEQYF. The CDR3 bases are TGTGCCAGCAGCTCCTCCACTAGTCCATACGAGCAGTACTTC.

This clone was counted a few times. V usage is TRBV30 and J usage is TRBJ2-3; D unclear. The germline gives CDR1 GTSNPN, CDR2 SVGIG (reference sequence). V was pared by 5 bases and J by 6 bases, with 9 bases between. This CDR3 is 11 amino acids long. The CDR3 region is CAWEQADTQYF. DNA for the CDR3: TGTGCCTGGGAGCAGGCGGATACGCAGTATTTT.

This clone appeared a few times. CDR3 in amino acids: CASSPGQGARLKQFF. CDR3 DNA: TGTGCCAGCTCACCGGGCCAGGGGGCGCGCTTAAAGCAGTTCTTC. The chain has TRBV18 and TRBJ2-1; 8 positions match TRBD1. With V trimmed by 3 bases and J by 11 bases, 12 bases remained unmatched. Germline-derived CDR1 and CDR2 are KGHSH and LQKENI. The CDR3 consists of 15 residues. Drawing the rest from reference TRBV18 and TRBJ2-1, the complete variable domain is NAGVMQNPRHLVRRRGQEARLRCSPMKGHSHVYWYRQLPEEGLKFMVYLQKENIIDESGMPKERFSAEFPKEGPSILRIQQVVRGDSAAYFCASSPGQGARLKQFFGPGTRLTVL.

This clone appeared a few times. The V and J genes are TRBV5-1 and TRBJ1-5; 8 nucleotides match TRBD1. Germline CDR1 reads SGHRS; CDR2 reads YFSETQ. CDR3 length: 15 amino acids. V was pared by 4 bases and J by 2 bases, with 5 bases of the junction left unmatched. The CDR3 protein is CASSATGVGNQPQHF. CDR3 sequence (DNA): TGCGCCAGCAGCGCGACAGGGGTGGGCAATCAGCCCCAGCATTTT.

Turning to this clone: A much larger clone lies one base from this, so it may be a read error. This chain connects TRBV9 to TRBJ2-2; a weak D match, TRBD2 (6 bases). The V gene's germline CDR1 is SGDLS and CDR2 YYNGEE. V was shortened by 4 bases and J by 4 bases, with 17 bases between the two germline ends. The CDR3 covers 16 residues. CDR3 DNA: TGTGCCAGCAGCCCGCAGGGAATGGGGGGCACCGGGGAGCTGTTTTTT. This sequence encodes CASSPQGMGGTGELFF.

This clone was detected only a few times. The J gene is TRBJ2-3, the V gene TRBV29-1; D is unresolved. CDR1 and CDR2 (germline): SQVTM, ANQGSEA. The CDR3 length is 14 residues. Trimming took 4 bases from V and 2 from J, leaving 13 bases between them. CDR3 DNA sequence: TGCAGCGTTGCGCCCGCGAACCCCACAGATACGCAGTATTTT. Protein product: CSVAPANPTDTQYF.

This clone was detected only a few times. The chain is built from TRBV7-8 and TRBJ2-2; D gene uncertain. Germline V gene lookup returns CDR1 SGHVS and CDR2 FQNEAQ. This CDR3 is built from 14 residues. The V gene lost 1 base and the J gene lost 2 bases, with 5 bases spanning the gap. CDR3 sequence reads: CASSLGVNTGELFF. The CDR3 region has the DNA TGTGCCAGCAGCTTAGGCGTTAACACCGGGGAGCTGTTTTTT.

This chain connects TRBV4-1 to TRBJ1-5, with D tentatively TRBD1 (6 bases). The ends were cut back, 0 bases at V and 2 bases at J, with 14 bases in the middle. This CDR3 region has 17 residues. CDR1 and CDR2 from the germline V gene are MGHRA and YSYEKL. CDR3: CASSQENGHRGNQPQHF. The DNA of the CDR3 is TGCGCCAGCAGCCAAGAGAACGGGCACAGGGGCAATCAGCCCCAGCATTTT.

The chain couples TRBV28 to TRBJ2-7, with D uncertain. V lost 3 bases to trimming and J lost 2 bases, with 11 bases between them. CDR1 and CDR2 from the germline V gene are MDHEN and SYDVKM. This CDR3 comprises 14 residues. The CDR3 reads CASSFSLTTYEQYF. The CDR3 DNA sequence: TGTGCCAGCAGTTTCAGTCTCACCACCTACGAGCAGTACTTC.

The chain uses TRBV19 and TRBJ2-5; 14 bases align to TRBD2. The CDR3 loop spans 16 amino acids. The trim removed 5 bases at V and 5 bases at J, leaving 7 bases unmatched. Germline lookup yields CDR1 LNHDA and CDR2 SQIVND (reference sequence). CDR3 DNA: TGTGCCAGTAGTCTAGGGACTAGCGGGAGTCGGGAGACCCAGTACTTC. Its translation is CASSLGTSGSRETQYF.

The CDR3 nucleotides read TGTGCCAGCAGCCAAGATGTACAGGGGGGGACCTACGAGCAGTACTTC. Encoded protein: CASSQDVQGGTYEQYF. The rearrangement links TRBV4-2 to TRBJ2-7, with D possibly matching TRBD1 (8 bases). The V end was cut by 0 bases, the J end by 2 bases, with 14 bases between. The CDR3 sequence is 16 residues long. Looked up from germline, CDR1 is LGHNA and CDR2 is YNFKEQ.

The chain joins TRBV11-1 to TRBJ2-5, with 9 bases lining up with TRBD2. This CDR3 is 15 amino acids long. The germline gives CDR1 SGHAT, CDR2 FQDESV (reference sequence). The V gene end was trimmed by 4 bases and the J gene end by 6 bases; junction bases not matched to a gene: 9. The CDR3 nucleotides are TGTGCCAGCAGCTCTCCGGGACTAGCCTCGCAGACCCAGTACTTC. Translation gives CASSSPGLASQTQYF.

This clone was recorded a few times. The chain combines TRBV19 with TRBJ1-5; a possible D gene is TRBD1 (6 bases). Looked up from germline, CDR1 is LNHDA and CDR2 is SQIVND (reference sequence). The V end lost 2 bases, the J end lost 7 bases, and 18 bases lay between the germline ends. The CDR3 extends over 16 amino acids. The CDR3 DNA follows: TGTGCCAGTAGTATACTCCGGGCGGCAGGGGAACAGCCCCAGCATTTT. Protein: CASSILRAAGEQPQHF.